Listed below are T cell receptor beta chains from one sample, sequenced in a study of T cells after yellow fever vaccination. TCRdb re-called the 5' RACE reads with MiXCR, one entry per CDR3 protein. The repertoire has just under 30,000 distinct CDR3 sequences, around 5% of them found once; the top ten carry about 41%. The sequenced sample was CD8+ T cells sorted from PBMCs, obtained 10 days after the yellow fever booster vaccination. The receptors were gathered from a man aged 30 to 45 who received the YFV17D yellow fever vaccine. CDR3s include the opening cysteine and the closing phenylalanine or tryptophan. A D gene is named only where the DNA matches it firmly. Rows may omit the clone size; those that give it use once, few, many or a size class.

CDR3 | DNA | size | V | D | J
CASSQQQGAITEAFF | TGTGCCAGCAGCCAGCAACAGGGGGCGATCACTGAAGCTTTCTTT | many | TRBV4-2 | TRBD1 | TRBJ1-1
CASSITLAGASYEQYF | TGTGCCAGCAGTATCACCTTAGCGGGAGCCTCCTACGAGCAGTACTTC | many | TRBV27 | TRBD2 | TRBJ2-7
CASSYRLPPYNEQFF | TGTGCCAGCAGTTACCGATTACCCCCCTACAATGAGCAGTTCTTC | many | TRBV6-2/TRBV6-3 | . | TRBJ2-1
CATSRVWQSSGGIAPYEQYF | TGTGCCACCAGCAGAGTTTGGCAGTCTAGCGGGGGGATTGCACCTTACGAGCAGTACTTC | many | TRBV15 | TRBD2 | TRBJ2-7
CSARPIEGEETQYF | TGCAGTGCTAGGCCCATAGAAGGGGAAGAGACCCAGTACTTC | many | TRBV20-1 | . | TRBJ2-5
CASSQDMGGGMNTEAFF | TGTGCCAGCAGCCAAGATATGGGGGGAGGGATGAACACTGAAGCTTTCTTT | many | TRBV4-2 | . | TRBJ1-1
CASSKDSTVNEQYF | TGTGCCAGCAGTAAGGACAGTACGGTCAACGAGCAGTACTTC | many | TRBV28 | . | TRBJ2-7
CASSLLAGPPSRYNEQFF | TGTGCCAGCAGCCTCCTCGCGGGACCCCCCTCTAGATACAATGAGCAGTTCTTC | few | TRBV7-3 | . | TRBJ2-1
CASSLEDRTSTDTQYF | TGCGCCAGCAGCTTAGAGGACAGGACCTCCACAGATACGCAGTATTTT | many | TRBV5-1 | TRBD1 | TRBJ2-3
CATSDVLSENEQFF | TGTGCCACCAGTGACGTACTATCGGAAAATGAGCAGTTCTTC | once | TRBV24-1 | . | TRBJ2-1
CASSLAVAIAEGWYEQYF | TGTGCCAGCAGCTTAGCCGTCGCCATAGCAGAGGGATGGTACGAGCAGTACTTC | many | TRBV7-2 | . | TRBJ2-7
CSARDRPGGSYEQYF | TGCAGTGCTAGAGATAGGCCGGGAGGGTCTTACGAGCAGTACTTC | many | TRBV20-1 | TRBD2 | TRBJ2-7
CASSQGTGVYEQYF | TGTGCCAGCAGTCAGGGGACAGGGGTTTACGAGCAGTACTTC | many | TRBV27 | TRBD1 | TRBJ2-7
CASSPGYEYNEQFF | TGTGCCAGCAGCCCTGGGTACGAATACAATGAGCAGTTCTTC | many | TRBV3-1 | . | TRBJ2-1
CASESSSSYNEQFF | TGTGCCAGCGAGAGTTCGAGCTCCTACAATGAGCAGTTCTTC | many | TRBV5-4 | . | TRBJ2-1
CASSHETGGKDTEAFF | TGCGCCAGCAGCCACGAGACAGGGGGCAAGGACACTGAAGCTTTCTTT | many | TRBV4-3 | TRBD1 | TRBJ1-1
CASRAPGGTQYF | TGTGCCAGCAGAGCGCCGGGGGGGACCCAGTACTTC | many | TRBV25-1 | TRBD2 | TRBJ2-5
CASSSSRGTNPPYEQYF | TGTGCCAGCAGCTCTTCAAGAGGGACTAATCCCCCCTACGAGCAGTACTTC | many | TRBV9 | TRBD2 | TRBJ2-7
CASSFGVSDTQYF | TGCGCCAGCAGCTTCGGCGTTTCGGATACGCAGTATTTT | many | TRBV4-3 | . | TRBJ2-3
CASSQVAGEAGELFF | TGTGCCAGCAGCCAAGTTGCGGGAGAGGCCGGGGAGCTGTTTTTT | many | TRBV3-1 | TRBD2 | TRBJ2-2
CAITSSPDREGYEQYF | TGTGCCATCACCTCCTCCCCGGACAGGGAAGGCTACGAGCAGTACTTC | many | TRBV10-3 | TRBD1 | TRBJ2-7
CSVAIGSSYNEQFF | TGCAGCGTTGCGATTGGGAGCTCCTACAATGAGCAGTTCTTC | many | TRBV29-1 | . | TRBJ2-1
CASSESGTLSNQPQHF | TGCGCCAGCAGTGAGTCGGGGACCCTAAGCAATCAGCCCCAGCATTTT | many | TRBV10-2 | . | TRBJ1-5
CASSQDASYAVDEQFF | TGCGCCAGCAGCCAAGACGCCTCATATGCGGTGGATGAGCAGTTCTTC | many | TRBV4-3 | . | TRBJ2-1
CASSQEAMAGEQFF | TGCGCCAGCAGCCAAGAGGCCATGGCTGGTGAGCAGTTCTTC | many | TRBV4-3 | . | TRBJ2-1
CASSGLTGTVNTGELFF | TGTGCCAGCAGTGGCCTCACCGGGACTGTGAACACCGGGGAGCTGTTTTTT | many | TRBV25-1 | . | TRBJ2-2
CASGQGTEAFF | TGTGCCAGCGGACAGGGCACTGAAGCTTTCTTT | many | TRBV25-1 | TRBD1 | TRBJ1-1
CASSLLGGSYNEQFF | TGTGCCAGCAGCCTCCTAGGTGGCTCCTACAATGAGCAGTTCTTC | . | TRBV3-1 | . | TRBJ2-1
CASSVQETQYF | TGTGCCAGCAGCGTTCAAGAGACCCAGTACTTC | many | TRBV5-5 | . | TRBJ2-5
CASGPTTGTSGRYEQYF | TGTGCTAGTGGTCCCACAACCGGGACTAGCGGGAGATACGAGCAGTACTTC | . | TRBV12-5 | TRBD2 | TRBJ2-7
CASSNSGSSYEQYF | TGTGCCAGCAGTAATAGCGGGAGCTCCTACGAGCAGTACTTC | many | TRBV6-2/TRBV6-3 | TRBD2 | TRBJ2-7
CSVVRSDIYEQFF | TGCAGCGTTGTGCGGTCGGACATTTATGAGCAGTTCTTC | many | TRBV29-1 | . | TRBJ2-1
CAWRAAYEQYF | TGTGCCTGGAGGGCAGCCTACGAGCAGTACTTC | many | TRBV30 | . | TRBJ2-7
CSAADLYEQYF | TGCAGTGCAGCAGATCTCTACGAGCAGTACTTC | many | TRBV20-1 | . | TRBJ2-7
CASSPGLASTDTQYF | TGTGCCAGCAGTCCGGGACTAGCTAGCACAGATACGCAGTATTTT | many | TRBV12-3/TRBV12-4 | TRBD2 | TRBJ2-3
CASSFGGKAAFF | TGTGCCAGCAGTTTCGGGGGTAAGGCAGCTTTCTTT | many | TRBV12-3/TRBV12-4 | . | TRBJ1-1
CSARAGRTNNEQFF | TGCAGTGCTAGAGCTGGTCGGACAAACAATGAGCAGTTCTTC | many | TRBV20-1 | . | TRBJ2-1
CASSGNLPPAFF | TGTGCCAGCAGCGGGAATTTGCCTCCCGCTTTCTTT | few | TRBV5-4 | . | TRBJ1-1
CASSPLAGGPSGTGELFF | TGTGCCAGCAGTCCCTTAGCGGGAGGGCCGAGTGGAACCGGGGAGCTGTTTTTT | many | TRBV6-5 | TRBD2 | TRBJ2-2
CSVIYSYEQYF | TGCAGCGTGATTTACTCCTACGAGCAGTACTTC | many | TRBV29-1 | . | TRBJ2-7
CAISESVVGSEQFF | TGTGCCATCAGTGAGTCGGTAGTAGGGAGTGAGCAGTTCTTC | once | TRBV10-3 | . | TRBJ2-1
CASTTSTPGPTGELFF | TGTGCCAGCACTACTTCAACTCCTGGACCCACCGGGGAGCTGTTTTTT | many | TRBV5-6 | . | TRBJ2-2
CSVGLTGSGELFF | TGCAGCGTTGGGCTTACAGGGTCCGGGGAGCTGTTTTTT | many | TRBV29-1 | . | TRBJ2-2
CASSPPDYTDTQYF | TGCGCCAGCAGCCCTCCGGACTACACAGATACGCAGTATTTT | many | TRBV5-1 | . | TRBJ2-3
CASSLGLQKTDTQYF | TGTGCCAGCAGTTTAGGACTCCAAAAGACAGATACGCAGTATTTT | many | TRBV27 | . | TRBJ2-3
CASSQRRSGYEQFF | TGCGCCAGCAGCCAACGTCGATCCGGGTATGAGCAGTTCTTC | many | TRBV4-3 | . | TRBJ2-1
CASSSANRWMATDTQYF | TGTGCCAGCAGCTCGGCCAACCGGTGGATGGCGACAGATACGCAGTATTTT | many | TRBV11-2 | . | TRBJ2-3
CASSLFGQVYEQYF | TGTGCCAGCAGCTTATTCGGGCAGGTTTACGAGCAGTACTTC | many | TRBV7-9 | . | TRBJ2-7
CASSQFGTAKNEQFF | TGTGCCAGCAGCCAGTTCGGGACAGCGAAAAATGAGCAGTTCTTC | many | TRBV11-1 | TRBD1 | TRBJ2-1
CASRTGVRETQYF | TGTGCCAGCAGGACGGGAGTCAGGGAGACCCAGTACTTC | many | TRBV6-1 | . | TRBJ2-5
CASSPTGGGTEAFF | TGTGCCAGCAGCCCCACGGGGGGAGGCACTGAAGCTTTCTTT | many | TRBV9 | . | TRBJ1-1
CASSFGPQTGELFF | TGTGCCAGCAGTTTCGGACCCCAAACCGGGGAGCTGTTTTTT | many | TRBV27 | . | TRBJ2-2
CASSVEGGRAQYEQYF | TGTGCCAGCAGCGTAGAAGGCGGGAGGGCCCAGTACGAGCAGTACTTC | many | TRBV9 | TRBD2 | TRBJ2-7
CASSEPSGKEFF | TGCGCCAGCAGTGAGCCCAGCGGGAAGGAGTTCTTC | many | TRBV10-2 | TRBD2 | TRBJ2-1